This T cell receptor (beta chain) was found in a study of patients and donors after allogeneic stem cell transplantation. V was cut by 7 bases and J by 10 bases, with 12 bases left in between. The CDR3 consists of 11 residues. MiXCR was run by TCRdb on the RT-PCR reads, yielding one entry per CDR3 protein. The sample has fewer than 180,000 distinct CDR3 sequences; roughly two fifths are singletons. Sequenced: blood, either unsorted or a sorted T cell fraction (not recorded which). The sequence came from a human donor who was either an allogeneic HSCT recipient or a stem cell or donor lymphocyte infusion donor (not recorded which). It is not recorded whose cells these are; they may come from a transplant donor. The chain combines TRBV12-3 or TRBV12-4 with TRBJ2-3, with D possibly being TRBD1 (6 bases). CDR3 bases: TGTGCCAGCACTTCGTGGGGGCCGCAGTATTTT. Amino acids: CASTSWGPQYF.